This T cell receptor (beta chain) was found in a study of T cells in pancreatic ductal adenocarcinoma. Study results and caveats: Tumor and blood clonality did not differ significantly, about 0.11 versus 0.072.

Selected pancreatic ductal adenocarcinoma patients had undergone surgery without neoadjuvant therapy. On this clone: No antigen is known for it.

Using immunoSEQ multiplex PCR, the repertoire was profiled, and TCRdb retains in-frame clones only, with some absent. The repertoire includes 30,000 or so clones, about 92% of them detected once, and 2.2% sits in the top ten. This CDR3 is 17 amino acids long. V was shortened by 5 bases and J by 0 bases, with 18 bases between the two germline ends. The germline V gene has CDR1 SGHKS and CDR2 YYEKEE (reference sequence). V usage is TRBV5-5 and J usage is TRBJ2-1; tentatively, D is TRBD2 (6 bases). This sequence was found in a human donor with pancreatic ductal adenocarcinoma. Sequencing input: PBMCs. CDR3 amino acids: CASSPGVSGLSYNEQFF. In DNA form, the CDR3 reads TGTGCCAGCAGTCCCGGGGTTAGCGGCCTCTCCTACAATGAGCAGTTCTTC.